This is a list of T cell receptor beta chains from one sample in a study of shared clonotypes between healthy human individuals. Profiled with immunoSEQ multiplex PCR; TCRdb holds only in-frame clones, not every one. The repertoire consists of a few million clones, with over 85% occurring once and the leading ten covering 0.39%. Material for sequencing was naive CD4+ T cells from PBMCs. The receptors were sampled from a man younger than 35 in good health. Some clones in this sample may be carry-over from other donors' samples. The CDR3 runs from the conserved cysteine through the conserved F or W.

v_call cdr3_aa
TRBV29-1 CSVVSGTSGTNTGELFF
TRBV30 CAVETVTAEAFF
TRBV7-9 CASSFRTTRGDTQYF
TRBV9 CASAEPAGGYLGEQFF
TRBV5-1 CASSLARDRWKDTQYF
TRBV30 CAWRDLKAAVEQFF
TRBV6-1 CASSEGPQGINQPQHF
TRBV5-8 CASSNTRQGARNEQFF
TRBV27 CASSFRLAGSETQYF
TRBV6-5 CASSWVPAGALGEQYF
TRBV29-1 CSVSRDYAYNEQFF
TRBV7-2 CASSPQAGGAYNEQFF
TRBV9 CASSATTGGDEQFF
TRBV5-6 CASSLRETQYF
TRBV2 CASSSDRGDYNEQFF
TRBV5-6 CASSLGLVGLGGYNEQFF
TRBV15 CATSPQAGHTEAFF
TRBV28 CASSSGIDEQYF
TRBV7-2 CASSLDGGGQPQHF
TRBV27 CASSLWFSRGQDTEAFF
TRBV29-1 CSVVTGAYKQYF
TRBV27 CASSLYGRSYEQYF
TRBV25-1 CASSGRQSTEAFF
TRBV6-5 CASTNTGIRTEAFF
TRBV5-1 CASSFNPGLAGGEQFF
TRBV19 CASTFTVNTEAFF
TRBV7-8 CASSSRRGGPNEQYF
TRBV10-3 CATRTNRSYNEQFF
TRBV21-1 CASSKSAGALGNEQFF
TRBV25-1 CASFMGEKLFF
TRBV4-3 CASSQDTRAEQYF
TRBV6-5 CASSYSGREKLFF
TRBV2 CASSEGGTLYSNQPQHF
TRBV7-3 CASSYGTPNTGELFF
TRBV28 CASSLTSNQPQHF
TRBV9 CASGRTGKNYGYTF
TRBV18 CASSPRRNGNYNEQFF
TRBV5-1 CASSSQGGSSYEQYF
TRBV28 CASSGTRRGGYTF
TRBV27 CASSFKAWADTQYF
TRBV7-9 CASSLAQNTGELFF
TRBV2 CASSEGIGQGREEQYF
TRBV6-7 CASTRLGEAFF
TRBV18 CASSPRVPTSGSEEQYF
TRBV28 CASGVIAGGPDYEQYF
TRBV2 CASSGQGDYQPQHF
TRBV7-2 CASSLARSGRALVGELFF
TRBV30 CAWSRYLTDTQYF
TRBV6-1 CASSEPGGASTDTQYF
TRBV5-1 CASSLVLGSEAFF
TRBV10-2 CASSDGDTGELFF
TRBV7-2 CASSPPGTSGRAGEQFF
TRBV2 CASRLLVQGGSYGYTF